Below are 2 T cell receptor beta chains sequenced from a single sample in a study of T-cell memory formation after mild COVID-19. From the 5' RACE reads, TCRdb called clonotypes with MiXCR, one entry per CDR3 protein. The sample shows 280,000 or so distinct CDR3 sequences, roughly 18% of them seen only once. The material sequenced was PBMCs or a T cell subset sorted from them (not recorded which). These receptors were collected from a man aged 18 to 29 who had mild COVID-19 (a few samples of this study predate the infection). Cell type and time point are not known.

V is TRBV4-2 and J is TRBJ2-7; 8 positions match TRBD2. The CDR3 spans 15 residues. Trimming at V came to 3 bases and at J to 3 bases, leaving 7 bases not matched to a gene. Germline V gene sequence: CDR1 LGHNA, CDR2 YNFKEQ. CDR3 protein: CASSHQTGGDYEQYF. The CDR3 DNA is TGTGCCAGCAGCCACCAAACGGGGGGGGACTACGAGCAGTACTTC.

This clonotype was recorded many times. The J gene is TRBJ2-3, the V gene TRBV27; 7 bases map to TRBD2. The CDR3 contains 16 residues. Germline V gene lookup returns CDR1 MNHEY and CDR2 SMNVEV (reference sequence). After removal of 0 bases from V and 0 bases from J, the junction contained 3 bases not matched to a gene. CDR3 sequence (DNA): TGTGCCAGCAGTTTATCGAGCGGGGATAGCACAGATACGCAGTATTTT. Translating gives CASSLSSGDSTDTQYF.